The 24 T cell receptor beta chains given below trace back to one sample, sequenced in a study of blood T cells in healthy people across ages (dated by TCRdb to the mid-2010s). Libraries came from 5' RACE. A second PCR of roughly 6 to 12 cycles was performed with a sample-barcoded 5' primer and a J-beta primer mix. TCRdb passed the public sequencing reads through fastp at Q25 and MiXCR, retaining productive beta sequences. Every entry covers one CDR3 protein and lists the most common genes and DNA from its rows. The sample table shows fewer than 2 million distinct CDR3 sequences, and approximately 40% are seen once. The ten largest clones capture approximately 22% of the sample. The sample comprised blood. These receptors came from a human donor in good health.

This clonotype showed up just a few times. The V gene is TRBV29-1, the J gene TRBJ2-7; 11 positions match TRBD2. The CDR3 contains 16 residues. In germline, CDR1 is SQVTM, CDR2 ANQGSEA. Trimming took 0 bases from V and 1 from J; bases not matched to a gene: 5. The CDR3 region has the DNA TGCAGCGTTGAAGAAGGAAGGACTAGCGGGTCCTACGAGCAGTACTTC. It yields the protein CSVEEGRTSGSYEQYF.

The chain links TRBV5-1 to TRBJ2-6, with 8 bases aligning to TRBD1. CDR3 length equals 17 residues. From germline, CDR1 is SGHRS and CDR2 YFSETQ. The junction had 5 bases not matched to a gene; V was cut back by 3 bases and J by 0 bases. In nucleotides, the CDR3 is TGCGCCAGCAGCTGGACAGGGACTGGCTCTGGGGCCAACGTCCTGACTTTC. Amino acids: CASSWTGTGSGANVLTF.

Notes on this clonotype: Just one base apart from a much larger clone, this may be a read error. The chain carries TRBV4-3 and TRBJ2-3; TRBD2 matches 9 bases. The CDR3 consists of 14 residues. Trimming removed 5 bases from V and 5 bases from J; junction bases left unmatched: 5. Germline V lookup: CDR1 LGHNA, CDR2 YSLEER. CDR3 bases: TGCGCCAGCAGCAGGGCGGGGGGGAGAGATACGCAGTATTTT. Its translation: CASSRAGGRDTQYF.

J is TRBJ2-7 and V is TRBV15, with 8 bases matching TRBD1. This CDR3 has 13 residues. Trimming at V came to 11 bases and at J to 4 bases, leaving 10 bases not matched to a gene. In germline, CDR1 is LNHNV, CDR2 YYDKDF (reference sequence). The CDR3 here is CAASDRDGYEQYF. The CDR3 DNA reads TGTGCCGCCTCGGACAGGGACGGGTACGAGCAGTACTTC. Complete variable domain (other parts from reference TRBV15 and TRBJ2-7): DAMVIQNPRYQVTQFGKPVTLSCSQTLNHNVMYWYQQKSSQAPKLLFHYYDKDFNNEADTPDNFQSRRPNTSFCFLDIRSPGLGDTAMYLCAASDRDGYEQYFGPGTRLTVT.

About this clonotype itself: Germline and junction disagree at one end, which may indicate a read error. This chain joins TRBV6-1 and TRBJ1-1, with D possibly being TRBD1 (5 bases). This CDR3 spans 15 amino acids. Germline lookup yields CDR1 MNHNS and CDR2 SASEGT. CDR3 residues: CASREVREMNTEAFF. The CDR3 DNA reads TGTGCCAGCAGGGAAGTCAGGGAAATGAACACTGAAGCTTTCTTT.

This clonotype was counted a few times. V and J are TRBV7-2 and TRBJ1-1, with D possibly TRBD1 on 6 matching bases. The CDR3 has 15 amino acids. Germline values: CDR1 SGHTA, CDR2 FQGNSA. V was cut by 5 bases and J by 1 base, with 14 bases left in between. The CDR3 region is CASSPRQGSNTEAFF. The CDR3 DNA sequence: TGTGCCAGCAGCCCTAGGCAGGGGTCGAACACTGAAGCTTTCTTT.

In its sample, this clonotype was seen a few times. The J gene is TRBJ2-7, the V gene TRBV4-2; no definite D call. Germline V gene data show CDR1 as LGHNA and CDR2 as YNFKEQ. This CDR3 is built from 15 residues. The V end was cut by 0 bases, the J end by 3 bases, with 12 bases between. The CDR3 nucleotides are TGTGCCAGCAGCCAAGATCGAGACGGAGTCTACGAGCAGTACTTC. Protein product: CASSQDRDGVYEQYF.

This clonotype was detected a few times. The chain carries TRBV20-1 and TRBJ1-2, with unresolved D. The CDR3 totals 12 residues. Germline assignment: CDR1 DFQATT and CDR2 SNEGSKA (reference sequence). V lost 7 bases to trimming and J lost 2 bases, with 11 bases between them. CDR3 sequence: CSGGGSNYGYTF. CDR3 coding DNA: TGCAGTGGGGGAGGTTCGAACTATGGCTACACCTTC.

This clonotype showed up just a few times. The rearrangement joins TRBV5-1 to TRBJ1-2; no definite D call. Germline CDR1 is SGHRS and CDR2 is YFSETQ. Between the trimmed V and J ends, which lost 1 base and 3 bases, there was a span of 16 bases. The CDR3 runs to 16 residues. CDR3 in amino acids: CASSLWTEEGHYGYTF. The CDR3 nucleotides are TGCGCCAGCAGCTTGTGGACTGAAGAGGGCCACTATGGCTACACCTTC.

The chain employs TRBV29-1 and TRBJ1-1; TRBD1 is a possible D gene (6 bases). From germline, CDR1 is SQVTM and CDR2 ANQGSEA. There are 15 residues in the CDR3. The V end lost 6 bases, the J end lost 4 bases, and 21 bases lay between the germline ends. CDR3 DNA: TGCAGCGTCAGGGGCGACGGTCAAGCGAGCACTGAAGCTTTCTTT. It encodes CSVRGDGQASTEAFF. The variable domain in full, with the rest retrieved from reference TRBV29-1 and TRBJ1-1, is SAVISQKPSRDICQRGTSLTIQCQVDSQVTMMFWYRQQPGQSLTLIATANQGSEATYESGFVIDKFPISRPNLTFSTLTVSNMSPEDSSIYLCSVRGDGQASTEAFFGQGTRLTVV.

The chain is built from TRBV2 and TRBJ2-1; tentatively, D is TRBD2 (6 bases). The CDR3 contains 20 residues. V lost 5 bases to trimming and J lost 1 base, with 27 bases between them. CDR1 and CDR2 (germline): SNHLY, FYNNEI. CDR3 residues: CASSHESGTRPGSSYNEQFF. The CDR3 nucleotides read TGTGCCAGCAGTCACGAGTCCGGGACTCGTCCCGGTAGTTCCTACAATGAGCAGTTCTTC. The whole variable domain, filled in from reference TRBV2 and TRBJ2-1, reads EPEVTQTPSHQVTQMGQEVILRCVPISNHLYFYWYRQILGQKVEFLVSFYNNEISEKSEIFDDQFSVERPDGSNFTLKIRSTKLEDSAMYFCASSHESGTRPGSSYNEQFFGPGTRLTVL.

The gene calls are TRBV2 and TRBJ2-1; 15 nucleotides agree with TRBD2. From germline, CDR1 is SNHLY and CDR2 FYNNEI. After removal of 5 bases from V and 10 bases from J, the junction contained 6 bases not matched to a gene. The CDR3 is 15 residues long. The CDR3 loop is CASSRTSGGASEQFF. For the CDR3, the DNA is TGTGCCAGCAGTAGGACTAGCGGGGGGGCTAGCGAGCAGTTCTTC.

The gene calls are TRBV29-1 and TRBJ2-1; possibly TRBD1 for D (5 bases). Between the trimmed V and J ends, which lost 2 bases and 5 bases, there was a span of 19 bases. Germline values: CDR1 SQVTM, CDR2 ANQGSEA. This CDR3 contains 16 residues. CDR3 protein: CSVEWGGQTLNNEQFF. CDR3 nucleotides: TGCAGCGTTGAATGGGGCGGCCAGACGCTCAACAATGAGCAGTTCTTC.

The CDR3 here is CASSLPPSSTDTQYF. CDR3 DNA: TGTGCCAGCAGCTTACCCCCTAGCTCCACAGATACGCAGTATTTT. The rearrangement joins TRBV11-2 to TRBJ2-3; maybe TRBD2 (5 bases). Germline CDR1 SGHAT, CDR2 FQNNGV. The CDR3 sequence is 15 residues long. Trimming removed 2 bases at V and 2 bases at J, with 11 bases between.

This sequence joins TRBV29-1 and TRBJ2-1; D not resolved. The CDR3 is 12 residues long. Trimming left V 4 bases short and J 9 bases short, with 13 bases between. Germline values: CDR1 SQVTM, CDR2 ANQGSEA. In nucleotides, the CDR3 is TGCAGCGTTGTTATGGAGATAGGTGAGCAGTTCTTC. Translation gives CSVVMEIGEQFF.

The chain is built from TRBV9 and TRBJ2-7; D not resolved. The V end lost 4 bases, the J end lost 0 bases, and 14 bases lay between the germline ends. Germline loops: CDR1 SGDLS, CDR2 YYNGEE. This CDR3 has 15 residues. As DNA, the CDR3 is TGTGCCAGCAGCATGGGTGGTGGGGACTCCTACGAGCAGTACTTC. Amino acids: CASSMGGGDSYEQYF.

Here the CDR3 DNA reads TGTGCCAGCAGCTTAGTAGCAGCCTCCTACAATGAGCAGTTCTTC. Residues: CASSLVAASYNEQFF. The chain recombines TRBV7-2 with TRBJ2-1; D is unclear. CDR1 is SGHTA, CDR2 FQGNSA, per germline. The CDR3 extends over 15 amino acids. Deletions cut 1 base from V and 0 bases from J, with 7 bases between.

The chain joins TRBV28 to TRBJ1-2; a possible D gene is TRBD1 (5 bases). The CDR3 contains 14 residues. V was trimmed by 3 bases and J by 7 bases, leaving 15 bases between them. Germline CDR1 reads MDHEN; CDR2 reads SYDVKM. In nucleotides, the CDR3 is TGTGCCAGCAGTTTCCTGGGGGATGATAGTGGCTACACCTTC. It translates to CASSFLGDDSGYTF.

The CDR3 loop reads CASGSSSHNQPQHF. In nucleotides, the CDR3 is TGTGCCAGCGGGAGTTCGTCTCACAATCAGCCCCAGCATTTT. This chain joins TRBV28 and TRBJ1-5, with unresolved D. V lost 8 bases to trimming and J lost 3 bases, with 14 bases between them. Per germline, CDR1 MDHEN and CDR2 SYDVKM. CDR3 size: 14 residues.

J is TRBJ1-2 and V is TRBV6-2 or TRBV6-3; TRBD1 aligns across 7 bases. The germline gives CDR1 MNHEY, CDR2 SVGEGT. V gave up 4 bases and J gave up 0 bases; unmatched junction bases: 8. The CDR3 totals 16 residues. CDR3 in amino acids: CASSFHPTGPNYGYTF. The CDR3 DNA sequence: TGTGCCAGCAGTTTCCATCCGACAGGGCCTAACTATGGCTACACCTTC.

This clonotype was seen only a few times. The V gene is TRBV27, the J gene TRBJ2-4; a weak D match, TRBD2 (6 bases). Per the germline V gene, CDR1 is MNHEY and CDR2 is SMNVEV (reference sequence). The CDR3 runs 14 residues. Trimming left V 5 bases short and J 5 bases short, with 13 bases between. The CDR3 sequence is CASSPRGSENIQYF. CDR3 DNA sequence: TGTGCCAGCAGTCCCCGGGGGTCGGAAAACATTCAGTACTTC.

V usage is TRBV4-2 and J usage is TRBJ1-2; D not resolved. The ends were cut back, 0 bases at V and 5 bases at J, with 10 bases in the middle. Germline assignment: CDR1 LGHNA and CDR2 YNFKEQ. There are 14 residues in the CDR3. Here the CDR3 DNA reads TGTGCCAGCAGCCAAGATCCGCACGGGTATGGCTACACCTTC. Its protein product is CASSQDPHGYGYTF.

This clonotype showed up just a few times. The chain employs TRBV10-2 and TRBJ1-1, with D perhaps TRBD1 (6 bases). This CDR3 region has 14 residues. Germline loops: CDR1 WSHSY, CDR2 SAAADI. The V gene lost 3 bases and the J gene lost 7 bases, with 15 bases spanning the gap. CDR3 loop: CASSDPGGGIEAFF. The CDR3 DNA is TGCGCCAGCAGTGACCCGGGGGGGGGCATTGAAGCTTTCTTT.

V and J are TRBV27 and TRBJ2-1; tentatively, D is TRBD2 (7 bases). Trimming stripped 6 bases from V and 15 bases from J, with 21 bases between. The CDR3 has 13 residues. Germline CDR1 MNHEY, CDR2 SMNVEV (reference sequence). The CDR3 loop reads CASSLEGGTSPFF. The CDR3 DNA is TGTGCCAGCAGCCTGGAGGGGGGGACAAGTCCGTTCTTC.